A selection of T cell receptor beta chains follows, all from one sample in a study of technical replicates of blood from several donors. TCRdb keeps only in-frame clones here, not all; method: immunoSEQ multiplex PCR. Seen here are approximately 82,000 clones, 96% observed once, and the top ten hold 0.37%. Material: T cells isolated from PBMCs. Every receptor here comes from a human donor in good health. CDR3s include the opening cysteine and the closing phenylalanine or tryptophan. Fields, in order: D gene, clone size, J gene, CDR3 length, V gene, CDR3 protein, CDR3 DNA. D genes are given only for firm matches. Clone size is shown for a subset of rows, as once, few, many or a class of expanded clone.

NA,NA,TRBJ2-7,14,TRBV6-5,CASSSAGSDYEQYF,TGTGCCAGCAGTTCCGCAGGGTCTGACTACGAGCAGTACTTC
TRBD1,NA,TRBJ1-2,13,TRBV5-4,CASTLTGENGYTF,TGTGCCAGCACCCTGACAGGGGAAAATGGCTACACCTTC
NA,once,TRBJ1-1,13,TRBV27,CASSFFRGTEAFF,TGTGCCAGCAGTTTCTTCAGGGGAACTGAAGCTTTCTTT
TRBD1,NA,TRBJ1-5,14,TRBV6-5,CASSYEQGGLPQHF,TGTGCCAGCAGTTACGAACAGGGGGGGTTGCCCCAGCATTTT
TRBD2,NA,TRBJ2-1,15,TRBV7-6,CASSAGTSSYNEQFF,TGTGCCAGCAGCGCCGGGACTAGCTCCTACAATGAGCAGTTCTTC
TRBD1,NA,TRBJ2-7,15,TRBV7-3,CASSLTGPPGDEQYF,TGTGCCAGCAGCTTGACAGGGCCCCCTGGGGATGAGCAGTACTTC
NA,NA,TRBJ2-1,16,TRBV6-5,CASSYGVGGAMNEQFF,TGTGCCAGCAGTTACGGGGTCGGGGGAGCGATGAATGAGCAGTTCTTC
TRBD1,NA,TRBJ1-1,15,TRBV5-1,CASSLIQGENTEAFF,TGCGCCAGCAGCTTGATTCAGGGGGAGAACACTGAAGCTTTCTTT
NA,NA,TRBJ2-1,14,TRBV5-1,CASSLSGRTNEQFF,TGCGCCAGCAGCTTATCAGGGCGCACGAATGAGCAGTTCTTC
NA,NA,TRBJ2-5,11,TRBV5-1,CASSVGETQYF,TGCGCCAGCAGCGTCGGAGAGACCCAGTACTTC
TRBD2,once,TRBJ2-1,10,TRBV6-1,CASGRVEQFF,TGTGCCAGCGGGAGGGTTGAGCAGTTCTTC
TRBD1,NA,TRBJ1-5,14,TRBV5-8,CASSSDRVNQPQHF,TGTGCCAGCAGCTCGGACAGGGTCAATCAGCCCCAGCATTTT
NA,NA,TRBJ1-1,15,TRBV28,CASSFTGTSNTEAFF,TGTGCCAGCAGTTTTACAGGGACCTCGAACACTGAAGCTTTCTTT